Detailed here is one T cell receptor beta chain. Antigen: not known. This specimen belongs to a study of T-cell memory formation after mild COVID-19. Study overall: Largely, TCR clusters stayed within a single donor.

The CDR3 is 15 residues long. Germline loops: CDR1 SGHRS, CDR2 YFSETQ. V was pared by 2 bases and J by 4 bases, with 16 bases between. Sample barcodes and UMIs were carried by the TCR alpha and TCR beta cDNA libraries that 5'RACE generated with constant-segment primers. TCRdb re-derived calls from the 5' RACE reads in MiXCR, one entry per CDR3 protein. The sample carries nearly 350,000 distinct CDR3 sequences, over 10% recorded once. Study-wide points: CD4+ clones that contracted lay mainly in CM and EM; CD8+ ones lay in EMRA.

The J gene is TRBJ2-7, the V gene TRBV5-1; perhaps TRBD1 as D (6 bases). The source material was PBMCs or a T cell subset sorted from them (not recorded which). The clonotype comes from a man younger than 35 who had mild COVID-19 (a few samples of this study predate the infection). Cell type and time point are not known. CDR3 sequence (DNA): TGCGCCAGCAGCTTAAACTACGGGACAAATTACGAGCAGTACGTC. This translates into CASSLNYGTNYEQYV.